This T cell receptor beta chain derives from a study of identical twins. One entry per CDR3 protein, called by TCRdb with MiXCR from the 5' RACE reads. The table records 1.5 million to 2 million distinct CDR3 sequences, 32% of them present only once. CDR3 length: 13 amino acids. Germline trimming cut 7 bases from V and 13 bases from J; bases unmatched to any gene: 9. CDR1 and CDR2 (germline): MNHNY, SVGAGI (reference sequence). The chain couples TRBV6-6 to TRBJ2-5, with 13 bases lining up with TRBD2. The sequencing sample was made of cord blood. This TCR derives from a newborn girl in good health. CDR3 DNA sequence: TGTGCCAGCAACTTACTAGCGGGAGGGCCGCCGTACTTC. It codes for CASNLLAGGPPYF.